Here is one TCR beta chain with its context. The data originate from a study of T cells in Graves' hyperthyroidism and ophthalmopathy. V was cut by 4 bases and J by 9 bases, with 13 bases left in between. The CDR3 runs to 12 residues. Germline assignment: CDR1 DFQATT and CDR2 SNEGSKA (reference sequence). Amplification of TCR beta CDR3 regions was performed using RNA transcripts as template. Researchers ran a first-round RT-PCR on the TCR CDR3 using the HTBI primer set. TCRdb fed the multiplex PCR reads into MiXCR, producing one record per CDR3 protein. This sample has about 340,000 distinct CDR3 sequences; about 20% occur once, and the top ten carry roughly 49%.

The chain couples TRBV20-1 to TRBJ2-1; D not resolved. The TCR comes from a woman aged 45-65 years with Graves' hyperthyroidism. Specimen: blood. CDR3 nucleotide sequence: TGCAGTGCTAAAGATCTTACGGGTGAGCAGTTCTTC. It translates to CSAKDLTGEQFF.